Here is one T cell receptor (beta chain) with its context. Sequenced by immunoSEQ multiplex PCR; TCRdb stores in-frame clones only, minus some. The data hold 190,000 or so clones, with approximately 82% observed a single time. This sample was included in a study of blood T cell repertoires in COVID-19. The CDR3 sequence is 16 residues long. V lost 1 base and J 7 bases, leaving 15 bases between the germline ends. Germline V CDR1 and CDR2: SGHRS, YFSETQ. The chain couples TRBV5-1 to TRBJ1-6; D is ambiguous. Sequencing was done on a sample of peripheral blood. This clonotype was obtained from a human donor with acute or convalescent COVID-19. The donor label of this sample is uncertain. CDR3 in amino acids: CASSLLGGGTNSPLHF. In DNA, the CDR3 is TGCGCCAGCAGCTTGTTAGGAGGTGGTACGAATTCACCCCTCCACTTT.